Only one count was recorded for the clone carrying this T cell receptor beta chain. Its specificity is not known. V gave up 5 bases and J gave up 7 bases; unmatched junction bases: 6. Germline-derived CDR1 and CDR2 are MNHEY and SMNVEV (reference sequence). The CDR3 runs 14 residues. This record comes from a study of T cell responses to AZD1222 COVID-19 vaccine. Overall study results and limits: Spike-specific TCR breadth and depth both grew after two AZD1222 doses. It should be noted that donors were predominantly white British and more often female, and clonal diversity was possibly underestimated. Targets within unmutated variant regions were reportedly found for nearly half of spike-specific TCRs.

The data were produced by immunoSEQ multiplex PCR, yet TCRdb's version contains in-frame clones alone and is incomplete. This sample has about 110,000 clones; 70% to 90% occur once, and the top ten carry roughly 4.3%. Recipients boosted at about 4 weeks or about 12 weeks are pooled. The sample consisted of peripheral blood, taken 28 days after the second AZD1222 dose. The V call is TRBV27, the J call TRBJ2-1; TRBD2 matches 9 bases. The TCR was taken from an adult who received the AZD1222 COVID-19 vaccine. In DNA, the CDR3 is TGTGCCAGCAGTCTGGCGGGGGGGGTAAATGAGCAGTTCTTC. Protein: CASSLAGGVNEQFF.